Listed here are 30 T cell receptor beta chains from one sample, sequenced in a study of shared clonotypes between healthy human individuals. TCRdb's table, derived via immunoSEQ multiplex PCR, lists solely in-frame clones and lacks some. The sample has 2,500,000 or so clones, about nine tenths seen once. The material sequenced was naive CD4+ T cells from PBMCs. The subset was: CD45RA+ positively selected. The receptor set was obtained from a young man in good health. Some clones in this sample may be carry-over from other donors' samples.

The chain couples TRBV25-1 to TRBJ2-5, with D perhaps TRBD1 (8 bases). The germline V gene has CDR1 MGHDK and CDR2 SYGVNS. Trimming removed 8 bases from V and 7 bases from J, with 23 bases in between. This CDR3 has 15 amino acids. CDR3 amino acids: CASSDRGGWAWTQYF. CDR3 DNA: TGTGCCAGCTCCGACAGGGGAGGGTGGGCTTGGACCCAGTACTTC.

The genes are TRBV27 and TRBJ1-2; no definite D call. There are 12 residues in the CDR3. The V gene's germline CDR1 is MNHEY and CDR2 SMNVEV (reference sequence). Between the trimmed V and J ends, which lost 5 bases and 8 bases, there was a span of 12 bases. CDR3 region: CASSPRGRGYTF. The CDR3 DNA reads as TGTGCCAGCAGTCCGCGCGGACGGGGCTACACCTTC.

The V gene is TRBV19, the J gene TRBJ1-1; D gene uncertain. The germline V gene encodes CDR1 LNHDA and CDR2 SQIVND (reference sequence). V lost 7 bases and J 3 bases, leaving 18 bases between the germline ends. This CDR3 region has 15 residues. The CDR3 protein is CASKVSGWSDTEAFF. The DNA of the CDR3 is TGTGCCAGTAAGGTCTCGGGATGGAGTGACACTGAAGCTTTCTTT.

This clone has only a few counts. The chain couples TRBV5-8 to TRBJ1-5; D gene ambiguous. Germline loops: CDR1 SGHTS, CDR2 YDEGEE. V shed 6 bases and J shed 4 bases, with 11 bases lying between them. This CDR3 has 13 amino acids. CDR3 in amino acids: CASTRRVNQPQHF. The CDR3 DNA is TGTGCCAGCACCCGGAGAGTGAATCAGCCCCAGCATTTT.

The rearrangement uses TRBV6-5 and TRBJ1-6, with D possibly being TRBD1 (6 bases). Germline V gene sequence: CDR1 MNHEY, CDR2 SVGAGI. This CDR3 contains 13 residues. Trimming shortened V by 2 bases and J by 12 bases, and 11 bases separated the two germline ends. The CDR3 bases are TGTGCCAGCAGTTACACGACACAGGGACCCCTCCACTTT. Translating gives CASSYTTQGPLHF.

The V and J genes are TRBV6-6 and TRBJ1-2, with a tentative D call TRBD1 (5 bases). Germline-derived CDR1 and CDR2 are MNHNY and SVGAGI (reference sequence). The CDR3 is 16 amino acids. V dropped 4 bases and J dropped 4 bases, with 19 bases sitting between them. The CDR3 is CASSSHRGDSSYGYTF. CDR3 DNA: TGTGCCAGCAGTTCACACCGAGGCGACAGCTCCTATGGCTACACCTTC.

The chain carries TRBV14 and TRBJ1-1; D gene uncertain. V was cut by 2 bases and J by 1 base, with 11 bases left in between. Germline V gene sequence: CDR1 SGHDN, CDR2 FVKESK. The CDR3 consists of 15 residues. In DNA, the CDR3 is TGTGCCAGCAGCCAACGCTATCCGGGGAACACTGAAGCTTTCTTT. The encoded protein is CASSQRYPGNTEAFF. Full variable domain (missing parts from reference TRBV14 and TRBJ1-1): EAGVTQFPSHSVIEKGQTVTLRCDPISGHDNLYWYRRVMGKEIKFLLHFVKESKQDESGMPNNRFLAERTGGTYSTLKVQPAELEDSGVYFCASSQRYPGNTEAFFGQGTRLTVV.

The chain combines TRBV19 with TRBJ2-1, with 13 bases matching TRBD2. This CDR3 contains 15 residues. V gave up 6 bases and J gave up 7 bases; unmatched junction bases: 6. The germline gives CDR1 LNHDA, CDR2 SQIVND (reference sequence). The CDR3 nucleotides read TGTGCCAGTAGCGAGACTAGCGGGAGGAGAAATGAGCAGTTCTTC. Protein sequence: CASSETSGRRNEQFF.

The chain combines TRBV7-9 with TRBJ2-5, with D possibly matching TRBD1 (5 bases). CDR3 length equals 16 residues. The germline V gene encodes CDR1 SEHNR and CDR2 FQNEAQ (reference sequence). The ends were cut back, 0 bases at V and 4 bases at J, with 15 bases in the middle. The CDR3 bases are TGTGCCAGCAGCTTAGCGCTGGGGCAGGGCCGAGAGACCCAGTACTTC. Translated: CASSLALGQGRETQYF.

This chain connects TRBV9 to TRBJ2-6; 8 bases agree with TRBD1. The length of the CDR3 is 17 residues. The trim removed 3 bases at V and 4 bases at J, leaving 9 bases unmatched. Looked up from germline, CDR1 is SGDLS and CDR2 is YYNGEE. DNA of the CDR3: TGTGCCAGCAGCGATCGACAGGGGTCGGGCGGGGCCAACGTCCTGACTTTC. As protein: CASSDRQGSGGANVLTF.

The genes are TRBV4-1 and TRBJ2-5; TRBD2 aligns across 10 bases. V lost 2 bases and J lost 5; bases outside the gene matches: 20. This CDR3 is 20 amino acids long. Germline V lookup: CDR1 MGHRA, CDR2 YSYEKL. In DNA, the CDR3 is TGCGCCAGCAGCCAATCGTCGAAGCGGGAGGGCACGGGGGGGGCGGAGACCCAGTACTTC. Its translation: CASSQSSKREGTGGAETQYF.

The J gene is TRBJ1-2, the V gene TRBV9; D is ambiguous. CDR1 is SGDLS and CDR2 is YYNGEE in the germline V gene. The ends were cut back, 3 bases at V and 4 bases at J, with 16 bases in the middle. This CDR3 has 15 amino acids. The chain's CDR3 is CASSEMSGPGYGYTF. CDR3 in DNA: TGTGCCAGCAGCGAGATGTCGGGTCCCGGCTATGGCTACACCTTC. Full variable domain (remainder filled in from reference TRBV9 and TRBJ1-2): DSGVTQTPKHLITATGQRVTLRCSPRSGDLSVYWYQQSLDQGLQFLIQYYNGEERAKGNILERFSAQQFPDLHSELNLSSLELGDSALYFCASSEMSGPGYGYTFGSGTRLTVV.

The chain has TRBV28 and TRBJ1-4; D may be TRBD1 (5 bases). The CDR3 has 15 amino acids. CDR1 MDHEN and CDR2 SYDVKM come from the germline V gene. Deletions cut 5 bases from V and 8 bases from J, with 18 bases between. The CDR3 loop reads CASSPPTAWGEKLFF. The CDR3 bases are TGTGCCAGCAGTCCTCCGACAGCTTGGGGCGAAAAACTGTTTTTT.

The genes are TRBV5-1 and TRBJ1-5, with D perhaps TRBD1 (6 bases). CDR1 is SGHRS, CDR2 YFSETQ, per germline. The CDR3 runs to 18 residues. Trimming shortened V by 4 bases and J by 0 bases, and 20 bases separated the two germline ends. Written as DNA, the CDR3 is TGCGCCAGCAGCCCGGGGGGCATGGGGGCCGTTAGCAATCAGCCCCAGCATTTT. Protein sequence: CASSPGGMGAVSNQPQHF. Combining the CDR3 with reference TRBV5-1 and TRBJ1-5 gives the whole variable domain KAGVTQTPRYLIKTRGQQVTLSCSPISGHRSVSWYQQTPGQGLQFLFEYFSETQRNKGNFPGRFSGRQFSNSRSEMNVSTLELGDSALYLCASSPGGMGAVSNQPQHFGDGTRLSIL.

This rearrangement joins TRBV7-2 to TRBJ1-1; 8 positions match TRBD1. The CDR3 covers 14 residues. The V segment lost 5 bases and the J segment 3 bases; nucleotides outside the gene matches: 5. Germline V gene lookup returns CDR1 SGHTA and CDR2 FQGNSA. DNA of the CDR3: TGTGCCAGCAGCAAGACAGGGGTGTACACTGAAGCTTTCTTT. It specifies CASSKTGVYTEAFF. The whole variable domain, filled in from reference TRBV7-2 and TRBJ1-1, reads GAGVSQSPSNKVTEKGKDVELRCDPISGHTALYWYRQSLGQGLEFLIYFQGNSAPDKSGLPSDRFSAERTGGSVSTLTIQRTQQEDSAVYLCASSKTGVYTEAFFGQGTRLTVV.

The V call is TRBV4-1, the J call TRBJ2-1; 10 bases agree with TRBD2. There are 15 residues in the CDR3. Germline CDR1 reads MGHRA; CDR2 reads YSYEKL. After removal of 2 bases from V and 7 bases from J, the junction contained 5 bases not matched to a gene. The CDR3 DNA sequence: TGCGCCAGCAGCCAAATGGGACTAGCGAGTAATGAGCAGTTCTTC. This gives the protein CASSQMGLASNEQFF.

Comments on this clone: The same CDR3 also results from other DNA sequences found in this sample. This sequence joins TRBV2 and TRBJ2-2; 11 nucleotides match TRBD2. CDR3 length: 15 amino acids. In germline, CDR1 is SNHLY, CDR2 FYNNEI. Trimming took 6 bases from V and 5 from J; bases not matched to a gene: 5. The CDR3 DNA sequence: TGTGCCAGCAGGGGCCTAGCGGGAGGTACCGGGGAGCTGTTTTTT. This gives the protein CASRGLAGGTGELFF.

In its sample, this clone was seen a few times. The chain carries TRBV7-9 and TRBJ1-4, with D tentatively TRBD1 (5 bases). This CDR3 spans 16 amino acids. Germline CDR1 reads SEHNR; CDR2 reads FQNEAQ (reference sequence). Between the trimmed V and J ends, which lost 5 bases and 4 bases, there was a span of 17 bases. DNA for the CDR3: TGTGCCAGCAGCCCAGGGACTGCGCAATTTAATGAAAAACTGTTTTTT. Translated: CASSPGTAQFNEKLFF.

The chain joins TRBV2 to TRBJ1-5, with D hard to call. V was pared by 2 bases and J by 2 bases, with 4 bases between. CDR3 length: 13 residues. Germline assignment: CDR1 SNHLY and CDR2 FYNNEI. In DNA form, the CDR3 reads TGTGCCAGCAGTGAAAGTCGCAATCAGCCCCAGCATTTT. Its translation is CASSESRNQPQHF.

V is TRBV5-1 and J is TRBJ2-6; 7 bases align to TRBD1. The germline V gene encodes CDR1 SGHRS and CDR2 YFSETQ. The junction had 6 bases not matched to a gene; V was cut back by 3 bases and J by 9 bases. The CDR3 is 14 amino acids. The CDR3 reads CASSSGQLYNVLTF. The DNA of the CDR3 is TGCGCCAGCAGCTCGGGACAGCTATACAACGTCCTGACTTTC.

The gene calls are TRBV18 and TRBJ2-5; D may be TRBD2 (5 bases). V was clipped by 3 bases and J by 2 bases, with 13 bases between them. Germline lookup yields CDR1 KGHSH and CDR2 LQKENI. There are 15 residues in the CDR3. The CDR3 nucleotides are TGTGCCAGCTCACCCCGGGTGGGCGGGCAAGAGACCCAGTACTTC. Amino acids: CASSPRVGGQETQYF.

The chain links TRBV27 to TRBJ1-3; TRBD1 aligns across 7 bases. The CDR3 spans 15 residues. V dropped 5 bases and J dropped 2; count of bases not matched to a gene: 6. Germline values: CDR1 MNHEY, CDR2 SMNVEV (reference sequence). The CDR3 loop is CASSPEGAPGNTIYF. In nucleotides, the CDR3 is TGTGCCAGCAGTCCCGAGGGGGCCCCTGGAAACACCATATATTTT.

For the CDR3, the DNA is TGTGCCAGCAGCGTAGTCGGAGGGCCCCTTGAAACTGAAGCTTTCTTT. Its protein is CASSVVGGPLETEAFF. The chain uses TRBV9 and TRBJ1-1; no clear D gene. The CDR3 is made up of 16 amino acids. V dropped 0 bases and J dropped 5 bases, with 17 bases sitting between them. Germline CDR1 and CDR2: SGDLS and YYNGEE.

The genes are TRBV6-5 and TRBJ1-4; 9 bases are shared with TRBD1. The CDR3 contains 15 residues. Germline V gene lookup returns CDR1 MNHEY and CDR2 SVGAGI. The J segment lost 6 bases and the V segment lost 6 bases, leaving 8 bases of the junction unmatched. DNA for the CDR3: TGTGCCAGCAGCCCACAGGGGGCGCGGCATGAAAAACTGTTTTTT. Its translation is CASSPQGARHEKLFF.

The V and J genes are TRBV27 and TRBJ2-2; 8 positions agree with TRBD1. The germline CDR1 and CDR2 sequences are MNHEY and SMNVEV (reference sequence). This CDR3 comprises 16 residues. With V trimmed by 3 bases and J by 1 base, 4 bases remained unmatched. CDR3 amino acids: CASSFTGTGNTGELFF. The DNA of the CDR3 is TGTGCCAGCAGTTTTACCGGGACAGGGAACACCGGGGAGCTGTTTTTT.

In regard to this clone: Other nucleotide sequences from this sample produce the same CDR3. The gene calls are TRBV18 and TRBJ1-1, with D unclear. Deletions cut 3 bases from V and 2 bases from J, with 10 bases between. Germline assignment: CDR1 KGHSH and CDR2 LQKENI. This CDR3 region has 14 residues. The CDR3 nucleotides are TGTGCCAGCTCACCCCAGAAGGGAAACACTGAAGCTTTCTTT. This codes for CASSPQKGNTEAFF. Using reference TRBV18 and TRBJ1-1 for the parts outside the CDR3, the full variable domain is NAGVMQNPRHLVRRRGQEARLRCSPMKGHSHVYWYRQLPEEGLKFMVYLQKENIIDESGMPKERFSAEFPKEGPSILRIQQVVRGDSAAYFCASSPQKGNTEAFFGQGTRLTVV.

This chain connects TRBV28 to TRBJ2-7; 9 nucleotides match TRBD1. The J segment lost 9 bases and the V segment lost 10 bases, leaving 28 bases of the junction unmatched. This CDR3 has 18 residues. The V gene's germline CDR1 is MDHEN and CDR2 SYDVKM. CDR3 protein: CATSGGTGFPEVVVAQYF. Here the CDR3 DNA reads TGTGCCACTTCCGGCGGGACAGGGTTTCCCGAGGTAGTAGTAGCGCAGTACTTC.

The rearrangement uses TRBV28 and TRBJ1-4; perhaps TRBD1 as D (5 bases). CDR3 length: 14 amino acids. Germline CDR1 and CDR2: MDHEN and SYDVKM. V was cut by 6 bases and J by 8 bases, with 16 bases left in between. The CDR3 sequence is CASRYGGAVEKLFF. DNA for the CDR3: TGTGCCAGCAGGTACGGAGGGGCGGTCGAAAAACTGTTTTTT.

This chain links TRBV28 with TRBJ2-4, with TRBD2 matching over 10 bases. V trimming: 6 bases; J trimming: 0 bases; junction bases outside the gene matches: 11. CDR3 size: 18 residues. Per the germline V gene, CDR1 is MDHEN and CDR2 is SYDVKM. The CDR3, as DNA: TGTGCCAGCAGACCAACTAGCGGGAAGTCACTAGCCAAAAACATTCAGTACTTC. Protein product: CASRPTSGKSLAKNIQYF.

Turning to this clone: The identical CDR3 is also encoded by other nucleotide sequences in the sample. The rearrangement links TRBV19 to TRBJ1-5, with no clear D. Germline loops: CDR1 LNHDA, CDR2 SQIVND (reference sequence). This CDR3 is 15 amino acids long. The V gene lost 2 bases and the J gene lost 1 base, with 9 bases spanning the gap. The CDR3 loop is CASSIQGRSNQPQHF. The DNA for the CDR3 is TGTGCCAGTAGTATACAAGGTCGAAGCAATCAGCCCCAGCATTTT.